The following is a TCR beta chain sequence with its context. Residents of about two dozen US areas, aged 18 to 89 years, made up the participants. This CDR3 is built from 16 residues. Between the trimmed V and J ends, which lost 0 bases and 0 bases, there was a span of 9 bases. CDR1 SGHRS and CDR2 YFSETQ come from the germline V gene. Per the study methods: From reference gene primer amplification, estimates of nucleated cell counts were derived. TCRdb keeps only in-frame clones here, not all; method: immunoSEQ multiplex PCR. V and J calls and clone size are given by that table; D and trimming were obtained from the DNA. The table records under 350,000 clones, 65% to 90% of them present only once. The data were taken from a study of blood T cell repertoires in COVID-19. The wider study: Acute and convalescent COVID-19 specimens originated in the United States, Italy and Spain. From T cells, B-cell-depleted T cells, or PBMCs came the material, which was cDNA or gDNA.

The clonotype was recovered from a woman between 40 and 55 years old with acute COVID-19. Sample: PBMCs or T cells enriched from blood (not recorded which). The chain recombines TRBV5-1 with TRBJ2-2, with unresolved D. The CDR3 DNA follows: TGCGCCAGCAGCTTGGACAGCCGTTCGAACACCGGGGAGCTGTTTTTT. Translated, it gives CASSLDSRSNTGELFF.